Detailed here is one T cell receptor beta chain. The target antigen is unknown. The sample belongs to a study of cytomegalovirus exposure and HLA in healthy donors. Findings and limits, study-wide: The records held CMV serostatus as the only immune exposure information. Accurate predictions that matched the HLA-A and HLA-B alleles of most subjects were reportedly made from TCR beta sequences. TCR association rates varied by HLA locus in a later analysis, with DRB1 highest and HLA-C lowest. The authors confirmed in vitro that three CMV-associated chains were specific for CMV antigens.

Germline loops: CDR1 SGDLS, CDR2 YYNGEE. The CDR3 runs to 14 residues. The ends lost 4 bases at V and 5 bases at J; junction bases unmatched: 9. Primers for the PCR totalled 60 Vbeta and 13 Jbeta. Sequenced by immunoSEQ multiplex PCR; TCRdb stores in-frame clones only, minus some. The sample records about 190,000 clones, less than 85% being singletons. Sequenced material: PBMCs. This receptor was identified in a man aged 25 to 45 in good health and CMV-seropositive. This chain uses TRBV9 with TRBJ2-7; 7 bases are a match to TRBD1. This CDR3 is CASSTDRESHEQYF. In DNA, the CDR3 is TGTGCCAGCAGCACAGACAGGGAATCCCACGAGCAGTACTTC.